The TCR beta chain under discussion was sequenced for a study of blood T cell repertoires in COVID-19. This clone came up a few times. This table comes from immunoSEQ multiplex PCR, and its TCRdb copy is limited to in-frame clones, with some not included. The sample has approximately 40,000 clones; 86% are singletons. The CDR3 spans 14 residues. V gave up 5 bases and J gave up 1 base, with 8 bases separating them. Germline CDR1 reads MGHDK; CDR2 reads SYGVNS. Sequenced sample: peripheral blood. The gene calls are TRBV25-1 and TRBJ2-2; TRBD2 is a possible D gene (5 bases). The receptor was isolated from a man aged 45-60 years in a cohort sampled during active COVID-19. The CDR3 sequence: CASSYSVNTGELFF. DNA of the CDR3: TGTGCCAGCAGTTATAGCGTGAACACCGGGGAGCTGTTTTTT.